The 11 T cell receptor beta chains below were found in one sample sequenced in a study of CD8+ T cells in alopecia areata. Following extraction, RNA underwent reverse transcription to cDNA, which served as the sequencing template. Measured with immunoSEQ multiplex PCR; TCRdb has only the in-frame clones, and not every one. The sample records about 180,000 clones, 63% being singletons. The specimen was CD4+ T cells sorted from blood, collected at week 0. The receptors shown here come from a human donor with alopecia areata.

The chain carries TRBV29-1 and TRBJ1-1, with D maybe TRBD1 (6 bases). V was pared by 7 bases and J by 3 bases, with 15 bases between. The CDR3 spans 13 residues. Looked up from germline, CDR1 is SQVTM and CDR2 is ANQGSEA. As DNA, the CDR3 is TGCAGCGCAACTACAGGGACGTACACTGAAGCTTTCTTT. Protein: CSATTGTYTEAFF.

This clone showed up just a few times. CDR3 bases: TGCAGCGTAGCTCGGGGACAGGGCGCAAAGAGCTCCTACAATGAGCAGTTCTTC. This codes for CSVARGQGAKSSYNEQFF. V usage is TRBV29-1 and J usage is TRBJ2-1; TRBD1 matches 9 bases. V dropped 6 bases and J dropped 0; count of bases not matched to a gene: 15. The CDR3 is 18 amino acids. The germline V gene encodes CDR1 SQVTM and CDR2 ANQGSEA.

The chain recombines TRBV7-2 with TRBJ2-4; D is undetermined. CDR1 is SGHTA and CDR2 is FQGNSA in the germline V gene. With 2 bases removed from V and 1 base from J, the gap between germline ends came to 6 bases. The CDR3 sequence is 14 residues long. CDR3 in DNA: TGTGCCAGCAGCTTAATGGAGGCCAAAAACATTCAGTACTTC. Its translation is CASSLMEAKNIQYF.

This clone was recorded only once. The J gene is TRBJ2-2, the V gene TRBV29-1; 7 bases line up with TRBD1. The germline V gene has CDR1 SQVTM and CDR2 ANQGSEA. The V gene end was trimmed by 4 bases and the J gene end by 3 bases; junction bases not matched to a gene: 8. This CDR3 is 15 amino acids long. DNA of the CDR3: TGCAGCGTTGGAGCCGGGACAGTATACACCGGGGAGCTGTTTTTT. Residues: CSVGAGTVYTGELFF.

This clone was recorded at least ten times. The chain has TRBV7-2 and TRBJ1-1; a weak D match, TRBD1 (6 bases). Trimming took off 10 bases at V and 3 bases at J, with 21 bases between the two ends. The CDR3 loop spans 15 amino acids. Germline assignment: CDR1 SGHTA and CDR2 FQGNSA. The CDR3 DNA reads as TGTGCCAATAAAAAGGGGCTGGCAGGGGACACTGAAGCTTTCTTT. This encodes CANKKGLAGDTEAFF. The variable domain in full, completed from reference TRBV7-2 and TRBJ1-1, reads GAGVSQSPSNKVTEKGKDVELRCDPISGHTALYWYRQSLGQGLEFLIYFQGNSAPDKSGLPSDRFSAERTGGSVSTLTIQRTQQEDSAVYLCANKKGLAGDTEAFFGQGTRLTVV.

CDR3 protein: CASPGQANQPQHF. CDR3 DNA: TGTGCCAGCCCCGGACAGGCCAATCAGCCCCAGCATTTT. The chain uses TRBV27 and TRBJ1-5; 7 bases fit TRBD1. Looked up from germline, CDR1 is MNHEY and CDR2 is SMNVEV (reference sequence). The junction had 4 bases not matched to a gene; V was cut back by 8 bases and J by 3 bases. This CDR3 comprises 13 residues.

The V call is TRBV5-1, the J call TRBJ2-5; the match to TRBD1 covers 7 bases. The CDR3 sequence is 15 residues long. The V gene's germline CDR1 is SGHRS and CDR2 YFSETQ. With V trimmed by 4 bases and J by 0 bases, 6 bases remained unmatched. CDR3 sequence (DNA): TGCGCCAGCAGCCTAAGACAGGGCGACCAAGAGACCCAGTACTTC. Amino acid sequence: CASSLRQGDQETQYF. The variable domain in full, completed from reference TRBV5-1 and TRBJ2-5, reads KAGVTQTPRYLIKTRGQQVTLSCSPISGHRSVSWYQQTPGQGLQFLFEYFSETQRNKGNFPGRFSGRQFSNSRSEMNVSTLELGDSALYLCASSLRQGDQETQYFGPGTRLLVL.

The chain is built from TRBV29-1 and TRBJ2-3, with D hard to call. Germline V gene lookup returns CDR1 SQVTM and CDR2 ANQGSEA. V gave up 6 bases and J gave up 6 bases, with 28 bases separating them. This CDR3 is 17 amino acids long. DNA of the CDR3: TGCAGCGTCTTGGACGGTTTGAGTAAATCCCCGCGCGATACGCAGTATTTT. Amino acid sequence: CSVLDGLSKSPRDTQYF.

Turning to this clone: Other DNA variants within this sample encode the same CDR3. CDR3 sequence reads: CSVVPSTDTQYF. CDR3 in DNA: TGCAGCGTTGTGCCTAGCACAGATACGCAGTATTTT. The chain joins TRBV29-1 to TRBJ2-3; no definite D call. Germline lookup yields CDR1 SQVTM and CDR2 ANQGSEA. The CDR3 loop spans 12 amino acids. The V end was cut by 4 bases, the J end by 0 bases, with 5 bases between.

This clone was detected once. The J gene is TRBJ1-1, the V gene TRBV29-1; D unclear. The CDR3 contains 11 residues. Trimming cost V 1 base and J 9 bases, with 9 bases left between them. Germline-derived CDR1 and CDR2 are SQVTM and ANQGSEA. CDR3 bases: TGCAGCGTTGAAGGCCTCAGGCAAGCTTTCTTT. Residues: CSVEGLRQAFF.

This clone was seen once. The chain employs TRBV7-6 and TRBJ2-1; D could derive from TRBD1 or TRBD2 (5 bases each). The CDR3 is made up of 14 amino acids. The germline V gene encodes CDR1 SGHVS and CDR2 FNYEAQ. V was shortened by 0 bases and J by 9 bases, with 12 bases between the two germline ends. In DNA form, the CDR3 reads TGTGCCAGCAGCTTAGCTTTAGGGACCACTGAGCAGTTCTTC. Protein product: CASSLALGTTEQFF.